This T cell receptor (beta chain) was sequenced during a study of control samples from healthy donors and cancer patients. The V and J ends lost 4 bases and 8 bases respectively, with 14 bases between them. Germline V gives CDR1 MNHEY, CDR2 SVGAGI. This CDR3 contains 13 residues. Only in-frame clones appear in the TCRdb table, and some are missing; sequencing was by immunoSEQ multiplex PCR. The sample has fewer than 150,000 clones; approximately 90% are singletons. The TCR originated in a man between 18 and 35 years old in good health. The sequenced material came from blood. This chain links TRBV6-5 with TRBJ1-2; D uncertain. DNA for the CDR3: TGTGCCAGCAGTTTGCTCAGTTCTATGGGCTACACCTTC. It specifies CASSLLSSMGYTF.